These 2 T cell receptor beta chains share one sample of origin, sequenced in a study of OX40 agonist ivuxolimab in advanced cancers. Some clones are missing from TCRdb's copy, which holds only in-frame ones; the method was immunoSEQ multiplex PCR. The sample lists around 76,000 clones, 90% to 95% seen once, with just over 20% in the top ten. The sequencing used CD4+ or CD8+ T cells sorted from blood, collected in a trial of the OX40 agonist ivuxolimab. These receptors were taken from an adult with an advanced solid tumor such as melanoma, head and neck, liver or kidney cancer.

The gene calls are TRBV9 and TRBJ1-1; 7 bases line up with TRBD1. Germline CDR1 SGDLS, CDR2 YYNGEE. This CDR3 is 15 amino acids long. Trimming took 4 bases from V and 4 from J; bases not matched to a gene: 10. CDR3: CASSPSDRLGTEAFF. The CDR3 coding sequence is TGTGCCAGCAGCCCATCGGACAGGCTGGGCACTGAAGCTTTCTTT. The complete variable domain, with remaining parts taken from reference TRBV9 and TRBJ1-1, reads DSGVTQTPKHLITATGQRVTLRCSPRSGDLSVYWYQQSLDQGLQFLIQYYNGEERAKGNILERFSAQQFPDLHSELNLSSLELGDSALYFCASSPSDRLGTEAFFGQGTRLTVV.

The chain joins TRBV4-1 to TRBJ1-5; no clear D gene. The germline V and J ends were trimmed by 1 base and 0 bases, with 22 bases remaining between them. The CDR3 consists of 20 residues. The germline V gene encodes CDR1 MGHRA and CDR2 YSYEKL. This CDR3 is CASSQARATSDRNSNQPQHF. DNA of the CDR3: TGCGCCAGCAGCCAAGCTCGCGCGACGTCGGACCGAAATAGCAATCAGCCCCAGCATTTT.